The TCR beta chain under discussion was sequenced for a study of blood T cell repertoires in COVID-19. Study background: PBMCs, B-cell-depleted T cells, or T cells provided the cDNA or gDNA that made up the material.

Assay used: immunoSEQ multiplex PCR; TCRdb lists only in-frame clones, some missing. Of 150,000 to 200,000 clones detected, 70% to 90% appear once; the ten largest clones hold about 8.2%. Germline V gene lookup returns CDR1 SGHNT and CDR2 YYREEE (reference sequence). CDR3 length: 14 residues. With 0 bases removed from V and 6 bases from J, the gap between germline ends came to 9 bases. This TCR derives from a man aged 60 to 75 with acute or convalescent COVID-19. This chain links TRBV5-4 with TRBJ1-4; no reliable D call. Material for sequencing was peripheral blood. CDR3 coding DNA: TGTGCCAGCAGCTTGGGGCGGTCGGATGAAAAACTGTTTTTT. It translates to CASSLGRSDEKLFF.